The sequence of this T cell receptor (beta chain) was determined in a study of tumor-infiltrating lymphocytes in primary liver carcinoma. Unsorted bulk tissue (roughly 18-32 mg) underwent RNA and DNA co-extraction. Note on this clonotype: Germline and junction disagree at one end, which may indicate a read error.

A primer in the constant region served to generate TCR beta cDNA from approximately 450 ng of total RNA. Library construction for TCR beta comprised three nested multiplex PCR rounds performed with slightly modified ARM-PCR. Using its own MiXCR run on the multiplex PCR reads, TCRdb lists one record per CDR3 protein. The profile shows approximately 74,000 distinct CDR3 sequences, over 55% of them singletons. This TCR derives from a woman aged 60 to 75 with primary liver carcinoma and hepatitis B virus infection. Specimen: liver tumor tissue from sampling region 4. Specified subset: tumor region T4, right-lateral pole.

The CDR3 loop is CVSSLRGLWDNEQFF. The CDR3 DNA follows: TGTGTCAGCAGCTTGCGGGGATTATGGGACAACGAGCAGTTCTTC. The chain recombines TRBV11-2 with TRBJ2-1; either TRBD1 or TRBD2 may supply D (6 bases each). CDR3 length equals 15 residues. CDR1 is SGHAT, CDR2 FQNNGV, per germline.